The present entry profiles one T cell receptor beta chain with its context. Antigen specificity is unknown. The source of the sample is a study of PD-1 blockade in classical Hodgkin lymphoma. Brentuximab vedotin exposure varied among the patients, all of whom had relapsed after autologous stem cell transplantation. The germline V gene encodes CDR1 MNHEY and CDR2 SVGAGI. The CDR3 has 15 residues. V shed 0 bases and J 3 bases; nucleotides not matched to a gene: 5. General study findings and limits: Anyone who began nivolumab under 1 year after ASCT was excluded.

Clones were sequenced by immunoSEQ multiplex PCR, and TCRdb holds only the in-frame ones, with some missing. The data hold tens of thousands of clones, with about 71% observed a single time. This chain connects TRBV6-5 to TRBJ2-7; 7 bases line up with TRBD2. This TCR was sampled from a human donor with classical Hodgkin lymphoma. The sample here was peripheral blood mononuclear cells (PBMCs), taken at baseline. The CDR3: CASSYSVGEGYEQYF. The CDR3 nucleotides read TGTGCCAGCAGTTACTCAGTGGGGGAGGGCTACGAGCAGTACTTC.